This record covers a single TCR beta chain. Antigen: not known. The source of the sample is a study of T cell responses to AZD1222 COVID-19 vaccine. Overall study results and limits: Spike-specific TCR breadth and depth went up after people got two AZD1222 doses. Nearly half of spike-specific TCRs reportedly target variant regions that are unmutated in the B.1.351 and B.1.1.7 variants. Among the donors, most were white British and more were female, and clonal diversity was possibly underestimated.

Investigators merged groups given second doses at roughly 4 or roughly 12 weeks. This CDR3 is 14 amino acids long. After removal of 2 bases from V and 4 bases from J, the junction contained 4 bases not matched to a gene. Profiling relied on immunoSEQ multiplex PCR, and the TCRdb table lists in-frame clones only, not all of them. The data hold tens of thousands of clones, with roughly 87% observed a single time. The chain has TRBV23-1 and TRBJ1-1; 7 nucleotides agree with TRBD1. TRBV23-1 is an open reading frame, and its role is uncertain. This specimen consisted of peripheral blood, obtained 28 days after the second AZD1222 dose. This clonotype was sampled from an adult who received the AZD1222 COVID-19 vaccine. The CDR3 nucleotides read TGCGCCAGCAGTCAAAATAGGGGGCTCACTGAAGCTTTCTTT. Amino acids: CASSQNRGLTEAFF.